This TCR beta chain was sequenced in a study of shared clonotypes between healthy human individuals. Study information: CD4 naive and CD4 memory each took three plates per donor, while CD8 naive took two and CD8 memory one.

Study-level points and caveats: Sequencing depth was a factor that was expected to affect clonotype sharing among donors.

Turning to this clone: Its antigen is still unknown.

Sequencing used immunoSEQ multiplex PCR; TCRdb keeps in-frame clones, though not all of them. The repertoire consists of about 1,500,000 clones, with approximately 96% occurring once and the leading ten covering approximately 1.2%. The germline V and J ends were trimmed by 0 bases and 6 bases, with 5 bases remaining between them. The CDR3 is 11 amino acids. Germline values: CDR1 GTSNPN, CDR2 SVGIG (reference sequence). The material sequenced was naive CD4+ T cells sorted from blood. This sample's subset: CD45RA+ positively selected. The rearrangement links TRBV30 to TRBJ2-5; D is ambiguous. The receptor was isolated from a man younger than 45 in good health. CDR3 in DNA: TGTGCCTGGAGTGTACAACAGACCCAGTACTTC. This codes for CAWSVQQTQYF. The full variable domain, rest sourced from reference TRBV30 and TRBJ2-5, is SQTIHQWPATLVQPVGSPLSLECTVEGTSNPNLYWYRQAAGRGLQLLFYSVGIGQISSEVPQNLSASRPQDRQFILSSKKLLLSDSGFYLCAWSVQQTQYFGPGTRLLVL.